The clone carrying this T cell receptor (beta chain) was seen only a few times. The data derive from a study of cytomegalovirus exposure and HLA in healthy donors. On the study more broadly: Roughly 180 million T cells yielded approximately 100 million unique TCR beta sequences, as an earlier analysis found.

Sampled while nominally healthy, donors likely had unrecorded immune exposures. The CDR3 totals 18 residues. Both 60 Vbeta primers and 13 Jbeta primers went into the PCR. Clones were sequenced by immunoSEQ multiplex PCR, and TCRdb holds only the in-frame ones, with some missing. Of 150,000 to 200,000 clones listed, 76% are singletons. The sequenced sample was PBMCs. The chain carries TRBV21-1 and TRBJ1-5; the table's TRBD1 call for D was not verified on the DNA. TRBV21-1 is a listed pseudogene. The sequence came from a man in his late teens or twenties in good health and CMV-seronegative. This CDR3 is CASSKDDGGQGSNQPQHF. The DNA for the CDR3 is TGTGCCAGCAGCAAAGACGATGGGGGCCAGGGGAGCAATCAGCCCCAGCATTTT.